This TCR beta chain was observed in a study of cytomegalovirus exposure and HLA in healthy donors. Study-wide points: Differences between HLA loci emerged in a later analysis of TCR association rates, with DRB1 most and HLA-C fewest. An analysis was carried out later, and it reportedly showed fewer N-insertions in an Asian-associated ancestry cluster than the roughly 700-donor mean. The study dropped some indistinguishable V segments, TRBV6-2 and TRBV6-3 among them.

Amplification used 60 Vbeta primers and 13 Jbeta primers. The assay was immunoSEQ multiplex PCR, and TCRdb's table has in-frame clones only and misses some. This table has 85,000 to 100,000 clones, about 79% appearing once. Germline V gene data show CDR1 as MNHEY and CDR2 as SVGAGI. This CDR3 has 13 amino acids. V was clipped by 6 bases and J by 5 bases, with 14 bases between them. As concerns this clone: The antigen is not known.

This sequence joins TRBV6-5 and TRBJ2-7; possible D gene TRBD1, 6 bases. This sequence was found in a male donor in good health and CMV-seropositive. The sample was PBMCs. CDR3 nucleotides: TGTGCCAGCAGGGACAGTCCCGAGAACGAGCAGTACTTC. As protein: CASRDSPENEQYF.